This T cell receptor (beta chain) was captured by sequencing in a study of cytomegalovirus exposure and HLA in healthy donors. The study's findings and limits: There were a few CMV-associated chains whose specificity for CMV antigens was confirmed in vitro. Later on, analysis showed that most CMV-associated TCR beta chains appeared to be HLA-restricted. Excluded were some V segments that proved indistinguishable, including TRBV6-2 and TRBV6-3.

The CDR3 sequence is 14 residues long. V was pared by 2 bases and J by 4 bases, with 11 bases between. Germline assignment: CDR1 WSHSY and CDR2 SAAADI. As to this clone: Antigen specificity is unknown.

PCR used 60 Vbeta primers and 13 Jbeta primers. The repertoire was sequenced with immunoSEQ multiplex PCR; TCRdb's copy has only in-frame clones and lacks some. The sample has approximately 67,000 clones; roughly nine tenths are singletons. The sequencing sample was made of PBMCs. This TCR was recovered from a woman under 40 in good health and CMV-seropositive. The rearrangement joins TRBV10-2 to TRBJ1-1; unclear D gene. The DNA for the CDR3 is TGCGCCAGCAGTGAGAGCCGGTTTGGCACTGAAGCTTTCTTT. Protein sequence: CASSESRFGTEAFF.